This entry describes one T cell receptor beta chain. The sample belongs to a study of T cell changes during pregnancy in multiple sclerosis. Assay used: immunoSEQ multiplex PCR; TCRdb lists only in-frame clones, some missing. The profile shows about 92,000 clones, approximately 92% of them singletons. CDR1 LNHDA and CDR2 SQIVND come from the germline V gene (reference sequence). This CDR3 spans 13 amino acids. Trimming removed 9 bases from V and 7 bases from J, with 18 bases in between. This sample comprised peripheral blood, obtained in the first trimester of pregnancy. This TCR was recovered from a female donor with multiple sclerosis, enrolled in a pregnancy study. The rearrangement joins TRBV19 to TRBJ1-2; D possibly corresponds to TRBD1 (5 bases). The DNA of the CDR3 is TGTGCCAGCAGACGGGTGGGGGGTAGTGGCTACACCTTC. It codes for CASRRVGGSGYTF.